Below, 16 T cell receptor beta chains from the same sample are listed, as sequenced in a study of shared clonotypes between healthy human individuals. Produced via immunoSEQ multiplex PCR; TCRdb's table is partial and in-frame only. The data show 2 million to 3 million clones, 80% to 95% seen once. Sequencing was carried out using naive CD4+ T cells from PBMCs. The subset here: CD45RA+ positively selected. The receptors stem from a man between 18 and 35 years old in good health. Some clones in this sample may be carry-over from other donors' samples.

The chain is built from TRBV7-9 and TRBJ2-7; no reliable D call. Per germline, CDR1 SEHNR and CDR2 FQNEAQ (reference sequence). The CDR3 extends over 14 amino acids. With 5 bases removed from V and 7 bases from J, the gap between germline ends came to 18 bases. The CDR3 nucleotides are TGTGCCAGCAGCACCCCCAAGGCTAGGGTTGAGCAGTACTTC. Protein product: CASSTPKARVEQYF.

The genes are TRBV11-1 and TRBJ2-7; D is possibly TRBD2 (6 bases). The CDR3 loop spans 12 amino acids. With 4 bases removed from V and 5 bases from J, the gap between germline ends came to 9 bases. Germline-derived CDR1 and CDR2 are SGHAT and FQDESV (reference sequence). CDR3 protein: CASSSIADEQYF. The CDR3 bases are TGTGCCAGCAGCTCCATAGCGGACGAGCAGTACTTC.

This sequence joins TRBV28 and TRBJ2-6, with D perhaps matching TRBD2 (5 bases). The CDR3 is made up of 16 amino acids. The germline V gene encodes CDR1 MDHEN and CDR2 SYDVKM. Between the trimmed V and J ends, which lost 5 bases and 2 bases, there was a span of 13 bases. In DNA form, the CDR3 reads TGTGCCAGCAGTGGTCCGGGGTACACTGGGGCCAACGTCCTGACTTTC. This gives the protein CASSGPGYTGANVLTF.

The rearrangement joins TRBV9 to TRBJ2-3; D perhaps matches TRBD2 (6 bases). V shed 0 bases and J shed 3 bases, with 11 bases lying between them. Germline CDR1 SGDLS, CDR2 YYNGEE. The CDR3 loop spans 15 amino acids. The CDR3 loop is CASSVAFRGTDTQYF. CDR3 bases: TGTGCCAGCAGCGTAGCGTTTCGGGGGACAGATACGCAGTATTTT.

The chain is built from TRBV5-1 and TRBJ2-7, with 12 nucleotides matching TRBD2. Germline assignment: CDR1 SGHRS and CDR2 YFSETQ. There are 17 residues in the CDR3. V lost 4 bases and J lost 1; bases outside the gene matches: 9. CDR3 in DNA: TGCGCCAGCAGCCCGGGGACTAGCGGGCTCACGTCCTACGAGCAGTACTTC. Encoded protein: CASSPGTSGLTSYEQYF.

V is TRBV18 and J is TRBJ1-5, with D tentatively TRBD1 (5 bases). Trimming took 10 bases from V and 2 from J, leaving 21 bases between them. CDR1 is KGHSH and CDR2 is LQKENI in the germline V gene. CDR3 length: 16 residues. This CDR3 is CATSEGTQMGNQPQHF. Here the CDR3 DNA reads TGTGCCACCTCCGAAGGGACCCAGATGGGCAATCAGCCCCAGCATTTT.

The J gene is TRBJ1-5, the V gene TRBV18; TRBD1 agrees at 7 bases. The V gene end was trimmed by 2 bases and the J gene end by 3 bases; junction bases not matched to a gene: 4. Germline V gene lookup returns CDR1 KGHSH and CDR2 LQKENI. This CDR3 has 15 residues. CDR3 sequence reads: CASSPTGDPNQPQHF. CDR3 DNA sequence: TGTGCCAGCTCACCAACAGGGGATCCCAATCAGCCCCAGCATTTT.

The J gene is TRBJ2-1, the V gene TRBV28, with D unclear. Per the germline V gene, CDR1 is MDHEN and CDR2 is SYDVKM. The CDR3 sequence is 11 residues long. Trimming shortened V by 6 bases and J by 4 bases, and 4 bases separated the two germline ends. The CDR3 protein is CASRGYNEQFF. The CDR3 bases are TGTGCCAGCAGGGGGTACAATGAGCAGTTCTTC.

CDR3 in amino acids: CASSQDRASWRAGGHNEQFF. CDR3 DNA: TGCGCCAGCAGCCAAGATAGGGCCTCCTGGCGGGCCGGGGGACACAATGAGCAGTTCTTC. The chain couples TRBV4-3 to TRBJ2-1, with TRBD2 as a possible D gene (6 bases). This CDR3 has 20 amino acids. Germline V gene data show CDR1 as LGHNA and CDR2 as YSLEER. The V gene lost 0 bases and the J gene lost 5 bases, with 26 bases spanning the gap.

This sequence joins TRBV5-1 and TRBJ2-1, with TRBD2 identical over 10 bases. With 3 bases clipped from V and 0 bases from J, the junction kept 3 bases outside the gene matches. The CDR3 length is 16 residues. Germline assignment: CDR1 SGHRS and CDR2 YFSETQ. CDR3 amino acids: CASSSSGRGSYNEQFF. As DNA, the CDR3 is TGCGCCAGCAGCTCTAGCGGGAGAGGCTCCTACAATGAGCAGTTCTTC. The variable domain in full, completed from reference TRBV5-1 and TRBJ2-1, reads KAGVTQTPRYLIKTRGQQVTLSCSPISGHRSVSWYQQTPGQGLQFLFEYFSETQRNKGNFPGRFSGRQFSNSRSEMNVSTLELGDSALYLCASSSSGRGSYNEQFFGPGTRLTVL.

The chain uses TRBV5-1 and TRBJ2-7, with D perhaps matching TRBD2 (6 bases). Trimming removed 0 bases at V and 6 bases at J, with 19 bases between. Germline CDR1 SGHRS, CDR2 YFSETQ. The CDR3 sequence is 16 residues long. CDR3 protein: CASSLGGSGELREQYF. CDR3 DNA: TGCGCCAGCAGCTTGGGGGGTAGCGGTGAATTACGCGAGCAGTACTTC.

A few counts support this clone. The same CDR3 also results from other DNA sequences found in this sample. This chain joins TRBV7-9 and TRBJ1-1; 9 nucleotides align to TRBD1. CDR1 and CDR2 (germline): SEHNR, FQNEAQ (reference sequence). This CDR3 is 15 amino acids long. V lost 2 bases and J lost 2; bases outside the gene matches: 3. This chain's CDR3 is CASSLRGQGNTEAFF. CDR3 sequence (DNA): TGTGCCAGCAGCTTAAGGGGACAGGGAAACACTGAAGCTTTCTTT.

As to this clone: The same CDR3 arises from other DNA sequences in this sample as well. The J gene is TRBJ2-5, the V gene TRBV6-5; D call uncertain. This CDR3 is built from 11 residues. V was cut by 6 bases and J by 1 base, with 3 bases left in between. The V gene's germline CDR1 is MNHEY and CDR2 SVGAGI. The CDR3 DNA reads TGTGCCAGCAGGGGCCAAGAGACCCAGTACTTC. Translation: CASRGQETQYF.

The chain carries TRBV10-3 and TRBJ2-1; 11 bases map to TRBD2. CDR1 is ENHRY, CDR2 SYGVKD, per germline. This CDR3 comprises 16 residues. The V segment lost 7 bases and the J segment 6 bases; nucleotides outside the gene matches: 11. CDR3 coding DNA: TGTGCCATCACCGAATCGGCGCTAGCGGGAGGCAATGAGCAGTTCTTC. Protein sequence: CAITESALAGGNEQFF.

The rearrangement joins TRBV6-1 to TRBJ1-2; 9 nucleotides agree with TRBD1. Losses at the gene ends were 6 bases for V and 8 bases for J; bases not matched to a gene: 13. CDR3 size: 15 residues. The germline gives CDR1 MNHNS, CDR2 SASEGT. The CDR3 protein is CASRPITGTGYGYTF. CDR3 DNA sequence: TGTGCCAGCAGACCGATAACCGGGACAGGGTACGGCTACACCTTC.

The J gene is TRBJ2-7, the V gene TRBV6-6; D is unresolved. The CDR3 has 14 amino acids. Trimming pared 2 bases from V and 2 bases from J, leaving 10 bases between. CDR1 MNHNY and CDR2 SVGAGI come from the germline V gene (reference sequence). CDR3 nucleotide sequence: TGTGCCAGCAGTTACCTTCGCCAGCCCTACGAGCAGTACTTC. Residues: CASSYLRQPYEQYF.